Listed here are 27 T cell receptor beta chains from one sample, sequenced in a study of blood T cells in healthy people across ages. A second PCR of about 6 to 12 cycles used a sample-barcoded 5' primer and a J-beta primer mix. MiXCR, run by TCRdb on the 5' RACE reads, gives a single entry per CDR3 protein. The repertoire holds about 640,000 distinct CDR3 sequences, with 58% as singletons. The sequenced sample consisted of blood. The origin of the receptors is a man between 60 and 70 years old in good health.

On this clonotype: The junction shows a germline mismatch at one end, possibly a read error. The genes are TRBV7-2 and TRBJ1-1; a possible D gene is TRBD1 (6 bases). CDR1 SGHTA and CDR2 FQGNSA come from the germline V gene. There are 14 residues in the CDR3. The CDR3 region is CACSFVRGNTEAFF. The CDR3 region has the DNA TGTGCCTGCAGCTTTGTCAGGGGGAACACTGAAGCTTTCTTT.

The CDR3 region is CASSRNPRGGELFF. The CDR3 nucleotides read TGTGCCAGCAGCCGAAACCCCAGGGGCGGGGAGCTGTTTTTT. The chain uses TRBV11-2 and TRBJ2-2; possibly TRBD1 for D (6 bases). The ends were cut back, 5 bases at V and 7 bases at J, with 14 bases in the middle. The CDR3 totals 14 residues. Germline V CDR1 and CDR2: SGHAT, FQNNGV.

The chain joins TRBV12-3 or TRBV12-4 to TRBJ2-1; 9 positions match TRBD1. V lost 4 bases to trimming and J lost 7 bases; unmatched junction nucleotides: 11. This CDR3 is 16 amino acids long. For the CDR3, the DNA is TGTGCCAGCAGTTCCACACAGGGGGCAATTTTAAATGAGCAGTTCTTC. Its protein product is CASSSTQGAILNEQFF.

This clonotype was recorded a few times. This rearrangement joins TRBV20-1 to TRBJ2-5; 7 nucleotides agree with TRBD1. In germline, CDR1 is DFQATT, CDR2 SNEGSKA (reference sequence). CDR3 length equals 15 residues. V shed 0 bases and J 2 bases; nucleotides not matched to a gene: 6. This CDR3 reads CSARDPQGSQETQYF. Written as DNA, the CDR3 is TGCAGTGCTAGAGACCCACAGGGGTCTCAAGAGACCCAGTACTTC.

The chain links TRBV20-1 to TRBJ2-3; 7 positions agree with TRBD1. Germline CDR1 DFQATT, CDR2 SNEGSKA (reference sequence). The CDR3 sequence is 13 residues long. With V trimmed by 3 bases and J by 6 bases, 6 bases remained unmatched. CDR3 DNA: TGCAGTGCTAGGCCTACAGGGGCGGATACGCAGTATTTT. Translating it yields CSARPTGADTQYF.

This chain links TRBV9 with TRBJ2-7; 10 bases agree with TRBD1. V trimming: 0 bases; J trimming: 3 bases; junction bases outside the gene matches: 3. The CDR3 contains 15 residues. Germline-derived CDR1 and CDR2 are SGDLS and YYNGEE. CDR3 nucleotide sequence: TGTGCCAGCAGCGTAGCTGGGACAGGGGTCTACGAGCAGTACTTC. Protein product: CASSVAGTGVYEQYF.

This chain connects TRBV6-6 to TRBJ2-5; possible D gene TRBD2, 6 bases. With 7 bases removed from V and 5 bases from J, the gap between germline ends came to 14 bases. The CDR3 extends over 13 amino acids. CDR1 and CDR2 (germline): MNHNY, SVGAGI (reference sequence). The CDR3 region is CASIKNSGETQYF. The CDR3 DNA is TGTGCCAGCATCAAAAACAGCGGGGAGACCCAGTACTTC.

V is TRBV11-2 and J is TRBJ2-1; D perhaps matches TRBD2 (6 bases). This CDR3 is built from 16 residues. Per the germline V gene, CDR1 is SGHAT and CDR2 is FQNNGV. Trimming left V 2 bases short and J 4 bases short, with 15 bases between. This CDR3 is CASSLNPTRTYNEQFF. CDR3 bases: TGTGCCAGCAGCTTAAATCCGACTAGGACTTACAATGAGCAGTTCTTC.

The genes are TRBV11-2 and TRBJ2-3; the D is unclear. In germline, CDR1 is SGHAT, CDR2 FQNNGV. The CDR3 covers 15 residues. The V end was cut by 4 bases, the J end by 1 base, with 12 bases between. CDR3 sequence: CASSSESLGTDTQYF. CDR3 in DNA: TGTGCCAGCAGCTCTGAATCCTTAGGCACAGATACGCAGTATTTT.

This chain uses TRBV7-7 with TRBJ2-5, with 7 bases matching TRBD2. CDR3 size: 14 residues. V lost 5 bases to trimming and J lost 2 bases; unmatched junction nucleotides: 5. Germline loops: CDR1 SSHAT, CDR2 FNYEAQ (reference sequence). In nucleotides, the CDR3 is TGTGCCAGCAGCCATCCCGGGAGGCAAGAGACCCAGTACTTC. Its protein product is CASSHPGRQETQYF.

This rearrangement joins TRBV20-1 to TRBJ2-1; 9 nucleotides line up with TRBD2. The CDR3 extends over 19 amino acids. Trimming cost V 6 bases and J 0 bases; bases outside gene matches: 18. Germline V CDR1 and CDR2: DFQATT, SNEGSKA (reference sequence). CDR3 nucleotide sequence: TGCAGTGCGACTTTGGGGCGGGGGGGCCCCCCAAGCTCCTACAATGAGCAGTTCTTC. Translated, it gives CSATLGRGGPPSSYNEQFF.

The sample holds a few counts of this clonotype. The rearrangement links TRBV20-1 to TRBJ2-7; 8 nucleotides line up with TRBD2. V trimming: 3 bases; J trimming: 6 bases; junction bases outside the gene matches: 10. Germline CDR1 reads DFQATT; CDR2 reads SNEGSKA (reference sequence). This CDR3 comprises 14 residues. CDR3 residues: CSARIQLAEGEQYF. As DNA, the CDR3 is TGCAGTGCTAGGATTCAACTAGCGGAAGGCGAGCAGTACTTC.

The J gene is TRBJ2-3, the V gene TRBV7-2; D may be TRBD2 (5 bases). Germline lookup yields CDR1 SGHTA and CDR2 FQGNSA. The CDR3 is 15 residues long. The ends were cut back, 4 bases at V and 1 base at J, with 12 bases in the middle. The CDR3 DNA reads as TGTGCCAGCAGCTCCTTCCGGGGAGGCACAGATACGCAGTATTTT. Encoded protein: CASSSFRGGTDTQYF.

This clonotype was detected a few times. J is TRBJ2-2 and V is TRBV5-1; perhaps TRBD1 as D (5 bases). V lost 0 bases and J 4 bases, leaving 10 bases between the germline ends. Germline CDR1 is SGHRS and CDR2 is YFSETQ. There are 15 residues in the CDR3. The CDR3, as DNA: TGCGCCAGCAGCTTGGGGGGCGTATCCACCGGGGAGCTGTTTTTT. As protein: CASSLGGVSTGELFF. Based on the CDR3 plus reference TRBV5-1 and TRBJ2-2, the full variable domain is KAGVTQTPRYLIKTRGQQVTLSCSPISGHRSVSWYQQTPGQGLQFLFEYFSETQRNKGNFPGRFSGRQFSNSRSEMNVSTLELGDSALYLCASSLGGVSTGELFFGEGSRLTVL.

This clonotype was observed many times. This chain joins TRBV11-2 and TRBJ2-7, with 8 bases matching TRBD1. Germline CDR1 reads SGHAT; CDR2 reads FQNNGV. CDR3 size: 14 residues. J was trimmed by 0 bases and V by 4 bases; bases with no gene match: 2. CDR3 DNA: TGTGCCAGCAGCTCGGACAGGGTCTCCTACGAGCAGTACTTC. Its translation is CASSSDRVSYEQYF. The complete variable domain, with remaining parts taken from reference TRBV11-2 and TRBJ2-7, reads EAGVAQSPRYKIIEKRQSVAFWCNPISGHATLYWYQQILGQGPKLLIQFQNNGVVDDSQLPKDRFSAERLKGVDSTLKIQPAKLEDSAVYLCASSSDRVSYEQYFGPGTRLTVT.

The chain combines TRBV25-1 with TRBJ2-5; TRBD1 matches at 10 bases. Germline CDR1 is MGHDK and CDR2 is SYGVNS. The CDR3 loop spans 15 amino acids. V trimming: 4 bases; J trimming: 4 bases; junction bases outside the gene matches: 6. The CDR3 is CASSAIWTGGETQYF. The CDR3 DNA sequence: TGTGCCAGCAGTGCCATTTGGACAGGGGGAGAGACCCAGTACTTC.

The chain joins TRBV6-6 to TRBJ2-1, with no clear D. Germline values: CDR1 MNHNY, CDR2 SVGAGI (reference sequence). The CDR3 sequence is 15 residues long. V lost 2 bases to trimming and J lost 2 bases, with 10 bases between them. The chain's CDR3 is CASSYPSNPYNEQFF. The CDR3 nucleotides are TGTGCCAGCAGTTACCCCTCTAACCCCTACAATGAGCAGTTCTTC.

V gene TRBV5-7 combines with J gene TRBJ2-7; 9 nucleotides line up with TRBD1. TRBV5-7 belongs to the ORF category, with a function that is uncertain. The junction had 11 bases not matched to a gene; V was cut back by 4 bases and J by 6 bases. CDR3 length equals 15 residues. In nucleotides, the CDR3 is TGTGCCAGCAGCCCTTACAGGGGGCAGGTACGCGAGCAGTACTTC. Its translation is CASSPYRGQVREQYF.

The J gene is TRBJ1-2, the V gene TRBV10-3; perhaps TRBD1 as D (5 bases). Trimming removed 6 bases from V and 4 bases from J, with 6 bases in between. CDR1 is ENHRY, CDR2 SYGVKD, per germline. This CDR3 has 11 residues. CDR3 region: CAIRGAYGYTF. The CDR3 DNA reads TGTGCCATCAGAGGGGCCTATGGCTACACCTTC.

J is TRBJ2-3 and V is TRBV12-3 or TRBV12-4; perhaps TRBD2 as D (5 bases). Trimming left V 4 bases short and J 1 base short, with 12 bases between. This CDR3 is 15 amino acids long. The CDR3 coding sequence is TGTGCCAGCAGTTATTTCTTGCGGGGCACAGATACGCAGTATTTT. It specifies CASSYFLRGTDTQYF.

The DNA of the CDR3 is TGCAGCGTTGCCAAGCCCCCGGACAGGGGGAGTCCCTACGAGCAGTACTTC. Its translation is CSVAKPPDRGSPYEQYF. The V and J genes are TRBV29-1 and TRBJ2-7; 10 bases fit TRBD1. Germline CDR1 SQVTM, CDR2 ANQGSEA. The ends lost 4 bases at V and 2 bases at J; junction bases unmatched: 14. The CDR3 length is 17 residues.

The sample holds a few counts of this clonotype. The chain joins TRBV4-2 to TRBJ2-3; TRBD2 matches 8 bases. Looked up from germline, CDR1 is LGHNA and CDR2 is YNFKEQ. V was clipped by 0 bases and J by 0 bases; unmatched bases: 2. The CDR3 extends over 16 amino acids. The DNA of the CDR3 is TGTGCCAGCAGCCAAGATCGGGGGGGCAGCACAGATACGCAGTATTTT. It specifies CASSQDRGGSTDTQYF.

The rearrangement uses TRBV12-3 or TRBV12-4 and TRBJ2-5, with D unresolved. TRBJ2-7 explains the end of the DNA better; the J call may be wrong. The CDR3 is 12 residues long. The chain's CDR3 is CASSLLPYEQYF. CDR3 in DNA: TGTGCCAGCAGTTTACTACCCTACGAGCAGTACTTC.

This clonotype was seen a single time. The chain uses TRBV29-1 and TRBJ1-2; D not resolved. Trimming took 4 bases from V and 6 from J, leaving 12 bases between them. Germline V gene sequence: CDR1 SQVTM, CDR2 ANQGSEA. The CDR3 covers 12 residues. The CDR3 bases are TGCAGCGTTGGAGATGTACGGGATGGCTACACCTTC. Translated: CSVGDVRDGYTF.

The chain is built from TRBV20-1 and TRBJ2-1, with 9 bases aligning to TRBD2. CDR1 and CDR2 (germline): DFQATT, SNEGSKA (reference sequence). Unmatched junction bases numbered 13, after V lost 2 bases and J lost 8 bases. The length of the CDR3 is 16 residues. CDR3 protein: CSARIERGAIGDEQFF. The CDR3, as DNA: TGCAGTGCTAGAATCGAGCGGGGGGCCATAGGCGATGAGCAGTTCTTC.

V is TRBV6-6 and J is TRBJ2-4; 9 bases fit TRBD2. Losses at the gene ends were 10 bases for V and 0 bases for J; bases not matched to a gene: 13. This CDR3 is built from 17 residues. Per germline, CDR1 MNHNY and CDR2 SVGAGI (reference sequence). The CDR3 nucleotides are TGTGCCACTTCAGGTCTAGCGGGGCTCCTAGCCAAAAACATTCAGTACTTC. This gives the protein CATSGLAGLLAKNIQYF.

The CDR3 DNA sequence: TGTGCCACCAGCCTCAACCGCAACGAGCAGTACTTC. As protein: CATSLNRNEQYF. The V call is TRBV15, the J call TRBJ2-7, with D hard to call. The V gene lost 5 bases and the J gene lost 5 bases, with 10 bases spanning the gap. The germline gives CDR1 LNHNV, CDR2 YYDKDF (reference sequence). This CDR3 contains 12 residues. Combining the CDR3 with reference TRBV15 and TRBJ2-7 gives the whole variable domain DAMVIQNPRYQVTQFGKPVTLSCSQTLNHNVMYWYQQKSSQAPKLLFHYYDKDFNNEADTPDNFQSRRPNTSFCFLDIRSPGLGDTAMYLCATSLNRNEQYFGPGTRLTVT.